The 17 T cell receptor beta chains presented below share a single source sample, sequenced in a study of blood T cell repertoires in COVID-19. Sequencing was performed with immunoSEQ multiplex PCR; in TCRdb, only in-frame clones are kept and a portion is missing. The sample contains about 230,000 clones, approximately 90% of which appear only once. The specimen sequenced was PBMCs or T cells enriched from blood (not recorded which). These receptors were obtained from a man younger than 40 who had recovered from COVID-19.

The chain is built from TRBV18 and TRBJ1-1, with D possibly TRBD1 on 5 matching bases. The CDR3 is 14 amino acids. V lost 6 bases, J lost 5 bases, and 16 bases lay in between. The germline gives CDR1 KGHSH, CDR2 LQKENI. Written as DNA, the CDR3 is TGTGCCAGCTCGCCCGATCAGGGAAGAACTGAAGCTTTCTTT. Translating it yields CASSPDQGRTEAFF.

The chain couples TRBV9 to TRBJ1-3; D gene unclear. V lost 7 bases, J lost 1 base, and 12 bases lay in between. The CDR3 has 14 amino acids. Germline-derived CDR1 and CDR2 are SGDLS and YYNGEE. The CDR3 loop reads CASAHAGSGNTIYF. CDR3 nucleotide sequence: TGTGCCAGCGCCCACGCGGGTTCTGGAAACACCATATATTTT.

The J gene is TRBJ1-1, the V gene TRBV14; the D is unclear. The CDR3 totals 14 residues. Per the germline V gene, CDR1 is SGHDN and CDR2 is FVKESK. V was shortened by 4 bases and J by 4 bases, with 13 bases between the two germline ends. CDR3 loop: CASSPQTSLTEAFF. CDR3 bases: TGTGCCAGCAGCCCTCAGACTTCTCTCACTGAAGCTTTCTTT.

CDR3 residues: CASSLYWTTNTEAFF. The CDR3 nucleotides are TGTGCCAGTAGTCTTTACTGGACAACGAACACTGAAGCTTTCTTT. The chain employs TRBV19 and TRBJ1-1; tentative D call: TRBD1 (5 bases). Per the germline V gene, CDR1 is LNHDA and CDR2 is SQIVND (reference sequence). The ends were cut back, 5 bases at V and 1 base at J, with 14 bases in the middle. The CDR3 length is 15 residues.

This clone appeared a single time. V gene TRBV15 combines with J gene TRBJ2-7, with a possible D match to TRBD1 (6 bases). The CDR3 is 14 amino acids. The germline CDR1 and CDR2 sequences are LNHNV and YYDKDF (reference sequence). Deletions cut 0 bases from V and 6 bases from J, with 12 bases between. The CDR3 DNA reads as TGTGCCACCAGCAGAGACTGGCAGGGGAGCGAGCAGTACTTC. Translated, it gives CATSRDWQGSEQYF.

This chain connects TRBV4-2 to TRBJ2-1; 9 nucleotides line up with TRBD2. CDR1 and CDR2 (germline): LGHNA, YNFKEQ. V was pared by 1 base and J by 8 bases, with 6 bases of the junction left unmatched. CDR3 size: 15 residues. CDR3 sequence reads: CASSQASGVGDEQFF. In DNA form, the CDR3 reads TGTGCCAGCAGCCAAGCTAGCGGGGTAGGAGATGAGCAGTTCTTC.

The chain has TRBV5-5 and TRBJ1-1, with a possible D match to TRBD1 (6 bases). The germline gives CDR1 SGHKS, CDR2 YYEKEE (reference sequence). V shed 0 bases and J shed 1 base, with 10 bases lying between them. This CDR3 comprises 15 residues. The DNA for the CDR3 is TGTGCCAGCAGCTTGGCGTGGACAGCGAACACTGAAGCTTTCTTT. This encodes CASSLAWTANTEAFF.

The gene calls are TRBV20-1 and TRBJ2-7; tentatively, D is TRBD2 (5 bases). The V end lost 6 bases, the J end lost 4 bases, and 10 bases lay between the germline ends. This CDR3 is built from 11 residues. Germline CDR1 reads DFQATT; CDR2 reads SNEGSKA (reference sequence). DNA for the CDR3: TGCAGTGCATTACGGGGTTACGAGCAGTACTTC. Translation gives CSALRGYEQYF.

The V gene is TRBV18, the J gene TRBJ1-5; 8 positions agree with TRBD1. Trimming took 3 bases from V and 6 from J; bases not matched to a gene: 4. CDR1 and CDR2 (germline): KGHSH, LQKENI. The CDR3 extends over 14 amino acids. The CDR3 sequence: CASSPLQGVQPQHF. The CDR3 coding sequence is TGTGCCAGCTCACCGCTACAGGGGGTTCAGCCCCAGCATTTT. The full variable domain, in which reference TRBV18 and TRBJ1-5 provide the parts outside the CDR3, is NAGVMQNPRHLVRRRGQEARLRCSPMKGHSHVYWYRQLPEEGLKFMVYLQKENIIDESGMPKERFSAEFPKEGPSILRIQQVVRGDSAAYFCASSPLQGVQPQHFGDGTRLSIL.

This clone is a singleton in its sample. V and J are TRBV9 and TRBJ2-3; D not certain. V was pared by 0 bases and J by 2 bases, with 10 bases between. CDR3 length: 15 residues. Germline V gene sequence: CDR1 SGDLS, CDR2 YYNGEE. The CDR3 sequence: CASSVDNSNTDTQYF. The CDR3 DNA is TGTGCCAGCAGCGTAGATAACAGTAACACAGATACGCAGTATTTT. The whole variable domain, filled in from reference TRBV9 and TRBJ2-3, reads DSGVTQTPKHLITATGQRVTLRCSPRSGDLSVYWYQQSLDQGLQFLIQYYNGEERAKGNILERFSAQQFPDLHSELNLSSLELGDSALYFCASSVDNSNTDTQYFGPGTRLTVL.

The J gene is TRBJ2-7, the V gene TRBV10-1; 9 positions agree with TRBD1. CDR3 length equals 16 residues. Germline V lookup: CDR1 WNHNN, CDR2 SYGVQD (reference sequence). Germline trimming cut 5 bases from V and 3 bases from J; bases unmatched to any gene: 11. The CDR3 loop reads CASSYLQGADIYEQYF. The CDR3 DNA follows: TGCGCCAGCAGTTATCTACAGGGGGCGGACATCTACGAGCAGTACTTC.

CDR3 in amino acids: CASSSYNQPQHF. CDR3 nucleotide sequence: TGTGCCAGTAGTTCCTACAATCAGCCCCAGCATTTT. V gene TRBV19 combines with J gene TRBJ1-5; no firm D call. CDR1 LNHDA and CDR2 SQIVND come from the germline V gene (reference sequence). This CDR3 spans 12 amino acids. With 5 bases removed from V and 3 bases from J, the gap between germline ends came to 5 bases.

This chain joins TRBV19 and TRBJ1-5; D might be TRBD1 (5 bases). Trimming stripped 7 bases from V and 2 bases from J, with 12 bases between. The length of the CDR3 is 14 residues. CDR1 and CDR2 (germline): LNHDA, SQIVND (reference sequence). The CDR3 sequence is CASKGIGGNQPQHF. CDR3 DNA: TGTGCCAGTAAGGGTATAGGGGGCAATCAGCCCCAGCATTTT.

CDR3 in DNA: TGTGCCAGCTCGTCAACCGGTTACCTAGATACGCAGTATTTT. It specifies CASSSTGYLDTQYF. The chain is built from TRBV18 and TRBJ2-3, with D uncertain. The CDR3 covers 14 residues. V was clipped by 6 bases and J by 5 bases, with 15 bases between them. Germline CDR1 KGHSH, CDR2 LQKENI.

This sequence joins TRBV6-5 and TRBJ1-2, with 11 bases that match TRBD1. The CDR3 spans 14 residues. V gave up 5 bases and J gave up 6 bases; unmatched junction bases: 5. Per germline, CDR1 MNHEY and CDR2 SVGAGI. CDR3 residues: CASSTGTGGHGYTF. The DNA for the CDR3 is TGTGCCAGCAGTACCGGGACAGGGGGTCATGGCTACACCTTC.

The chain is built from TRBV19 and TRBJ2-7; D gene ambiguous. Germline values: CDR1 LNHDA, CDR2 SQIVND (reference sequence). With 3 bases removed from V and 6 bases from J, the gap between germline ends came to 15 bases. This CDR3 is 14 amino acids long. CDR3 amino acids: CASSIGLRGGEQYF. The CDR3 region has the DNA TGTGCCAGTAGTATCGGCCTCCGCGGTGGCGAGCAGTACTTC.

The chain links TRBV19 to TRBJ1-1; unclear D gene. CDR1 and CDR2 (germline): LNHDA, SQIVND (reference sequence). V lost 7 bases and J lost 3, with 21 bases in between. CDR3 length: 16 amino acids. This chain's CDR3 is CASNHLPTPTDTEAFF. The CDR3 nucleotides are TGTGCCAGTAACCATCTCCCGACTCCCACCGACACTGAAGCTTTCTTT.